These 17 T cell receptor beta chains were all obtained from the same sample, sequenced in a study of shared clonotypes between healthy human individuals. Assay: immunoSEQ multiplex PCR; the TCRdb copy retains only in-frame clones and omits some. The sample carries some 690,000 clones, around 90% recorded once. The specimen sequenced was memory CD8+ T cells from PBMCs. The subset denotes: CD45RO+ cells pooled with CCR7-negative TemRA cells. The receptors stem from a man younger than 35 in good health. Some clones in this sample may be carry-over from other donors' samples.

The rearrangement joins TRBV4-1 to TRBJ1-1, with 9 bases that match TRBD1. Trimming took 6 bases from V and 5 from J; bases not matched to a gene: 7. Per germline, CDR1 MGHRA and CDR2 YSYEKL. The CDR3 has 14 residues. The CDR3 DNA is TGCGCCAGCAGGCCGACAGGGGGAAGAACTGAAGCTTTCTTT. It specifies CASRPTGGRTEAFF.

This clone showed up just once. The chain uses TRBV11-2 and TRBJ2-7, with D hard to call. The CDR3 contains 15 residues. V was shortened by 2 bases and J by 2 bases, with 13 bases between the two germline ends. Germline lookup yields CDR1 SGHAT and CDR2 FQNNGV. As DNA, the CDR3 is TGTGCCAGCAGCTTAAAATTAGATTTTACCTACGAGCAGTACTTC. The encoded protein is CASSLKLDFTYEQYF.

This clone counts as medium-sized. The sample holds other DNA sequences that translate to the same CDR3. V usage is TRBV13 and J usage is TRBJ2-2; 7 positions agree with TRBD1. Trimming removed 5 bases from V and 0 bases from J; junction bases left unmatched: 12. Germline CDR1 and CDR2: PRHDT and FYEKMQ (reference sequence). The CDR3 has 18 amino acids. The CDR3 coding sequence is TGTGCCAGCAGCGGAATGATTCGGGACAGCGCGAACACCGGGGAGCTGTTTTTT. It yields the protein CASSGMIRDSANTGELFF.

This sequence joins TRBV7-6 and TRBJ2-5, with D perhaps TRBD1 or TRBD2 (6 bases each). The assigned J gene may be wrong: the sequence end matches TRBJ2-7 better. CDR3 length: 14 amino acids. From germline, CDR1 is SGHVS and CDR2 FNYEAQ. In DNA, the CDR3 is TGTGCCAGCAGCTCGGCGGGACATTACTACGAGCAGTACTTC. Protein: CASSSAGHYYEQYF.

This sequence joins TRBV7-9 and TRBJ2-5; TRBD2 matches at 8 bases. The CDR3 consists of 16 residues. Germline loops: CDR1 SEHNR, CDR2 FQNEAQ (reference sequence). V trimming: 5 bases; J trimming: 5 bases; junction bases outside the gene matches: 13. CDR3 residues: CASSLTTAGGGETQYF. In DNA form, the CDR3 reads TGTGCCAGCAGCCTCACGACGGCGGGAGGAGGCGAGACCCAGTACTTC. Combining the CDR3 with reference TRBV7-9 and TRBJ2-5 gives the whole variable domain DTGVSQNPRHKITKRGQNVTFRCDPISEHNRLYWYRQTLGQGPEFLTYFQNEAQLEKSRLLSDRFSAERPKGSFSTLEIQRTEQGDSAMYLCASSLTTAGGGETQYFGPGTRLLVL.

The chain carries TRBV7-9 and TRBJ1-2; D uncertain. V was pared by 5 bases and J by 2 bases, with 9 bases between. CDR1 SEHNR and CDR2 FQNEAQ come from the germline V gene (reference sequence). This CDR3 contains 13 residues. Written as DNA, the CDR3 is TGTGCCAGCAGCCCTGTCCGGAACTATGGCTACACCTTC. Its translation: CASSPVRNYGYTF.

This chain uses TRBV4-2 with TRBJ1-1; TRBD1 aligns across 7 bases. After removal of 0 bases from V and 0 bases from J, the junction contained 4 bases not matched to a gene. The CDR3 sequence is 16 residues long. The germline V gene has CDR1 LGHNA and CDR2 YNFKEQ. Here the CDR3 reads CASSQDADRVNTEAFF. Here the CDR3 DNA reads TGTGCCAGCAGCCAAGACGCCGACAGGGTGAACACTGAAGCTTTCTTT.

The chain uses TRBV18 and TRBJ2-1; possibly TRBD1 for D (6 bases). The CDR3 spans 18 residues. Germline assignment: CDR1 KGHSH and CDR2 LQKENI. Trimming removed 0 bases at V and 1 base at J, with 16 bases between. The CDR3 is CASSPPTVGARSYNEQFF. In DNA form, the CDR3 reads TGTGCCAGCTCACCACCGACCGTGGGGGCCAGGTCCTACAATGAGCAGTTCTTC.

The V and J genes are TRBV6-4 and TRBJ2-1; 12 bases fit TRBD2. The V gene end was trimmed by 4 bases and the J gene end by 16 bases; junction bases not matched to a gene: 8. Germline values: CDR1 MRHNA, CDR2 SNTAGT. The CDR3 has 13 residues. Here the CDR3 DNA reads TGTGCCAGCAGTGCCCGACTAGCGGGAGTCATATTCTTC. Translated: CASSARLAGVIFF.

The V gene is TRBV9, the J gene TRBJ2-7; D may be TRBD2 (5 bases). V was pared by 7 bases and J by 7 bases, with 18 bases between. Germline CDR1 SGDLS, CDR2 YYNGEE. CDR3 size: 13 residues. This CDR3 is CASGSGRSGEQYF. Here the CDR3 DNA reads TGTGCCAGCGGTTCCGGACGAAGCGGTGAGCAGTACTTC. Full variable domain (missing parts from reference TRBV9 and TRBJ2-7): DSGVTQTPKHLITATGQRVTLRCSPRSGDLSVYWYQQSLDQGLQFLIQYYNGEERAKGNILERFSAQQFPDLHSELNLSSLELGDSALYFCASGSGRSGEQYFGPGTRLTVT.

This chain links TRBV11-1 with TRBJ2-1; 7 nucleotides agree with TRBD2. In germline, CDR1 is SGHAT, CDR2 FQDESV (reference sequence). The CDR3 extends over 15 amino acids. V shed 1 base, J shed 6 bases, and the junction held 6 bases outside the gene matches. The CDR3 DNA follows: TGTGCCAGCAGCTTAGGCGCGGGAGCCCTCAATGAGCAGTTCTTC. This translates into CASSLGAGALNEQFF.

The chain joins TRBV28 to TRBJ2-3, with 11 bases lining up with TRBD2. The CDR3 loop spans 15 amino acids. After removal of 3 bases from V and 5 bases from J, the junction contained 4 bases not matched to a gene. Germline CDR1 and CDR2: MDHEN and SYDVKM. The CDR3 region is CASSLSLAGEDTQYF. CDR3 nucleotides: TGTGCCAGCAGTTTGTCACTAGCGGGGGAAGATACGCAGTATTTT.

The chain links TRBV28 to TRBJ2-1; 8 positions match TRBD1. The CDR3 has 15 residues. The junction had 8 bases not matched to a gene; V was cut back by 7 bases and J by 3 bases. Looked up from germline, CDR1 is MDHEN and CDR2 is SYDVKM. CDR3 bases: TGTGCCAGCAAGAGACAGGGGCGCGTCTACAATGAGCAGTTCTTC. Amino acids: CASKRQGRVYNEQFF.

V usage is TRBV27 and J usage is TRBJ2-1, with no clear D. Germline CDR1 reads MNHEY; CDR2 reads SMNVEV (reference sequence). V was pared by 3 bases and J by 7 bases, with 16 bases between. This CDR3 region has 15 residues. This CDR3 is CASSFTTPDGNEQFF. The CDR3 nucleotides read TGTGCCAGCAGTTTCACTACTCCGGACGGGAATGAGCAGTTCTTC.

This chain uses TRBV9 with TRBJ2-2; the D is unclear. CDR1 SGDLS and CDR2 YYNGEE come from the germline V gene. CDR3 size: 12 residues. V dropped 3 bases and J dropped 5 bases, with 5 bases sitting between them. Here the CDR3 reads CASSELTGELFF. DNA of the CDR3: TGTGCCAGCAGCGAACTAACCGGGGAGCTGTTTTTT.

The chain recombines TRBV6-1 with TRBJ2-7, with TRBD2 identical over 13 bases. The CDR3 has 14 residues. From germline, CDR1 is MNHNS and CDR2 SASEGT. Trimming took 2 bases from V and 6 from J; bases not matched to a gene: 1. The CDR3 region has the DNA TGTGCCAGCAGTGAAACTAGCGGGAGGGGCGAGCAGTACTTC. Its translation is CASSETSGRGEQYF.

The chain uses TRBV2 and TRBJ1-1; D is perhaps TRBD1 (5 bases). The V gene's germline CDR1 is SNHLY and CDR2 FYNNEI. Trimming left V 6 bases short and J 1 base short, with 15 bases between. The CDR3 loop spans 15 amino acids. The chain's CDR3 is CASSERRQPNTEAFF. The CDR3, as DNA: TGTGCCAGCAGCGAACGCAGACAGCCGAACACTGAAGCTTTCTTT.